The entry below describes one TCR beta chain. Which antigen it targets is not known. There are no base qualities to consult, and no much larger clone falls within one base. The sample is drawn from a study of blood T cell repertoires in COVID-19 (dated by TCRdb to about 2020). A note on the overall study: The collaborator samples originated in the United States, Italy and Spain and spanned the acute and convalescent phases of COVID-19. The prospective study material was composed of cDNA or gDNA derived from T cells, B-cell-depleted T cells, or PBMCs. The dataset comprised deeply sampled blood TCRbeta repertoires from subjects exposed to, actively infected with, or recovered from COVID-19. The repertoires were released in a freely available public database intended as a resource for research on the immune response to SARS-CoV-2. Samples were obtained from the ongoing ImmuneRACE study (first 160 participants) and from about 1,300 subjects provided by 6 global collaborators. Nearly every sample came with metadata listing a de-identified subject ID, COVID-19 status, age in years and sex. Where HLA class I and class II types were available, the types were taken from metadata supplied by the sample provider, not from assay-based typing.

In Seattle, one collaborating source enrolled patients while the infection was active and tracked those patients longitudinally over the course of disease. Collaborating institutions collected whole blood in K2EDTA tubes following their own protocols. For TCRbeta analysis, collaborators shipped samples in one of three forms: frozen whole blood, isolated PBMCs, or DNA extracted from either of those sample types. V gives up 8 bases and J gives up 0 bases, and the segment between their germline ends measures 14 bases. Spanning cysteine to phenylalanine, the CDR3 consists of 14 amino acids. Only the CDR3 part of the read is kept: 42 bases, read in frame from the first base. Via the germline V gene, CDR1 is MDHEN and CDR2 SYDVKM. What the authors observed across the whole study: How much clinical and demographic metadata was included differed by source and by participant, and the metadata was provided uncurated.

The immunoSEQ Assay, a bias-controlled multiplex PCR, was used to amplify TCRbeta CDR3 regions from genomic DNA. The authors processed their data as follows. Within the assay, amplification of reference gene primers was used to estimate how many nucleated cells each sample contained. Sequence reads were collapsed and filtered to measure the absolute abundance of every unique TCRbeta CDR3 rearrangement. For each sample, productive Simpson clonality was calculated by taking the square root of Simpson's diversity index across productive rearrangements. In TCRdb, the immuneACCESS table is reduced to in-frame sequences with V and J assigned. These tables do not hold every clone; where another copy was compared, an unresolved V gene accounts for under half, and the others remain unexplained. V, J and clone size are taken as reported in that table, and D and trimming were inferred from the DNA itself. This sample comprises hundreds of thousands of clones, roughly 90% of them detected only once. Together, the top ten hold approximately 7.4% of the sample.

The sequence joins TRBV28 to TRBJ2-7; 7 matching bases give a weak D call of TRBD1. The TCR sequence derives from a woman in her seventies with COVID-19, enrolled during active disease. The sequencing sample was made of peripheral blood. The CDR3 region has the sequence CASRQGGGSYEQYF. The DNA sequence reads TGTGCCAGCCGTCAGGGGGGAGGCTCCTACGAGCAGTACTTC.